Sequencing of this TCR beta chain was carried out in a study of vaccination and CD4 T cells after COVID-19. General study results and limits: 304 of 307 vaccine-specific clones from convalescent patients were spike mono-reactive. Researchers report that a median approximately 85% of reactive clones in convalescent patients surfaced only post-vaccination. Median SARS-CoV-2-reactive clonotypes rose from roughly 22 to 38, not significantly.

The trim removed 4 bases at V and 3 bases at J, leaving 5 bases unmatched. Germline V CDR1 and CDR2: DFQATT, SNEGSKA (reference sequence). The CDR3 contains 14 residues. This clonotype was seen only once. The antigen remains undetermined. Each CDR3 protein gets one entry after TCRdb re-called the PCR reads with MiXCR. This table has 20,000 to 25,000 distinct CDR3 sequences, around three fifths appearing once. This chain links TRBV20-1 with TRBJ2-1, with TRBD2 matching over 8 bases. This specimen was CD4+ T cells from blood, taken before SARS-CoV-2 vaccination. The receptor's source is a human donor who had recovered from COVID-19. The CDR3 nucleotides read TGCAGTGCTATTTTACTAGCGGACTACAATGAGCAGTTCTTC. The encoded protein is CSAILLADYNEQFF.